These T cell receptor beta chains were read from a single sample in a study of blood T cell repertoires in COVID-19. TCRdb's table, derived via immunoSEQ multiplex PCR, lists solely in-frame clones and lacks some. The data contain hundreds of thousands of clones, around nine tenths of them seen just once; the ten biggest clones take up around 7.9%. The specimen was peripheral blood. The receptor set was obtained from a woman in her 70s with COVID-19, enrolled during active disease. CDR3s leave out the opening cysteine and the closing phenylalanine or tryptophan. Each record gives: CDR3 protein, D gene, V gene. D genes are given only for firm matches.

ASSSGQGAFDEQY | TRBD1 | TRBV5-1
ASSPRDRGRVEQF | TRBD1 | TRBV5-1
ASSLGGTGEELF | TRBD1 | TRBV5-1
AISDSGSPEAF | . | TRBV10-3
AISNSGGDTQY | TRBD2 | TRBV10-3
ASSSPLKGASGYT | TRBD1 | TRBV27
ASSVDRGLS | TRBD1 | TRBV28
ASSYSTGTEAF | . | TRBV6-5
ASKREGRNTIY | . | TRBV2
ASTNPTQPQH | . | TRBV27
ASRIRGLTEAF | . | TRBV6-5
ASSQDRGAQGANVLT | . | TRBV3-1/TRBV3-2
ASSDRGSGPLH | . | TRBV2
ASSSRGRHTEAF | TRBD1 | TRBV19
ASSFAGEGNEQF | . | TRBV7-3
ASSLEEDRMNTEAF | . | TRBV7-9
ASSLVQDSGYT | . | TRBV5-1
ASSLGFLAGEETQY | TRBD2 | TRBV7-2
ASSFRRSSYEQY | . | TRBV13
ASSNYRESAGNTEAF | . | TRBV19
ASSEPDYSYEQY | . | TRBV2
ASSRAAAGLHTGELF | . | TRBV7-2
ASSLTGVGQPQH | TRBD1 | TRBV27
ASSSTQVGGHEQY | . | TRBV7-9
ASSPGLAGAYEQY | TRBD2 | TRBV18
ASSYFEAGDYEQY | TRBD2 | TRBV5-1
ASSSETRVTDTQY | . | TRBV5-4
ASSYGAGEDEQF | . | TRBV6-5
ASSLHSGPSYEQY | . | TRBV9
ASSLSQAYEQY | . | TRBV3-1/TRBV3-2
ASSPQGTGELF | TRBD1 | TRBV12-3/TRBV12-4
ASSTPRQGPYQPQH | TRBD1 | TRBV28